The 11 T cell receptor beta chains presented below share a single source sample, sequenced in a study of radiation and T cells in renal cell carcinoma. The table came from immunoSEQ multiplex PCR; TCRdb's copy has only in-frame clones and leaves some out. The data show 120,000 or so clones, around 81% seen once. Time point denoted: blood 2 weeks post-SBRT. The treatment is: 15 Gy SBRT to primary tumor, nephrectomy 4 weeks later. Sequenced here: blood, sampled from a patient whose treatment included radiotherapy and nephrectomy. The receptor set was obtained from a man aged 45 to 65 with renal cell carcinoma.

V is TRBV7-9 and J is TRBJ2-7; D tentatively fits TRBD1 or TRBD2 (5 bases each). V lost 6 bases and J lost 0, with 12 bases in between. Germline values: CDR1 SEHNR, CDR2 FQNEAQ (reference sequence). The CDR3 runs 14 residues. The CDR3 nucleotides are TGTGCCAGCAGTCCCCGGGGCTACTCCTACGAGCAGTACTTC. Residues: CASSPRGYSYEQYF.

The DNA of the CDR3 is TGTGCCAGCAGCGTAGCCGCCGGTTCGGACGAGCAGTACTTC. Encoded protein: CASSVAAGSDEQYF. The chain employs TRBV9 and TRBJ2-7; the D is unclear. This CDR3 is 14 amino acids long. V was pared by 0 bases and J by 5 bases, with 12 bases between. Looked up from germline, CDR1 is SGDLS and CDR2 is YYNGEE. The full variable domain, completed using reference TRBV9 and TRBJ2-7, is DSGVTQTPKHLITATGQRVTLRCSPRSGDLSVYWYQQSLDQGLQFLIQYYNGEERAKGNILERFSAQQFPDLHSELNLSSLELGDSALYFCASSVAAGSDEQYFGPGTRLTVT.

The gene calls are TRBV2 and TRBJ2-7; TRBD2 agrees at 7 bases. CDR1 and CDR2 (germline): SNHLY, FYNNEI. The CDR3 contains 14 residues. Trimming removed 8 bases from V and 3 bases from J; junction bases left unmatched: 10. CDR3 DNA sequence: TGTGCCAGCCTTGGGGGGGGAAATTTCTACGAGCAGTACTTC. Translation: CASLGGGNFYEQYF.

This chain links TRBV5-1 with TRBJ1-1, with TRBD1 matching 7 bases. From germline, CDR1 is SGHRS and CDR2 YFSETQ. The ends lost 4 bases at V and 1 base at J; junction bases unmatched: 4. The length of the CDR3 is 14 residues. The CDR3 loop reads CASSRDSQNTEAFF. The CDR3 coding sequence is TGCGCCAGCAGCCGGGACAGCCAGAACACTGAAGCTTTCTTT.

The chain couples TRBV28 to TRBJ2-7, with no clear D. The CDR3 spans 12 residues. The germline gives CDR1 MDHEN, CDR2 SYDVKM. V was pared by 6 bases and J by 0 bases, with 6 bases between. CDR3 protein: CASRKSSYEQYF. Here the CDR3 DNA reads TGTGCCAGCAGAAAGAGCTCCTACGAGCAGTACTTC. Full variable domain (outside the CDR3, taken from reference TRBV28 and TRBJ2-7): DVKVTQSSRYLVKRTGEKVFLECVQDMDHENMFWYRQDPGLGLRLIYFSYDVKMKEKGDIPEGYSVSREKKERFSLILESASTNQTSMYLCASRKSSYEQYFGPGTRLTVT.

This rearrangement joins TRBV6-5 to TRBJ1-1, with TRBD1 matching 10 bases. V gave up 6 bases and J gave up 3 bases; unmatched junction bases: 4. Germline lookup yields CDR1 MNHEY and CDR2 SVGAGI. The CDR3 has 14 amino acids. This CDR3 is CASSEGQGYTEAFF. The DNA for the CDR3 is TGTGCCAGCAGCGAGGGACAGGGGTACACTGAAGCTTTCTTT.

This chain connects TRBV9 to TRBJ2-3, with 8 bases matching TRBD2. Germline V gene data show CDR1 as SGDLS and CDR2 as YYNGEE. The V and J ends lost 0 bases and 0 bases, in that order; junction bases with no gene match: 3. CDR3 length equals 16 residues. CDR3 sequence: CASSVVASGSTDTQYF. CDR3 nucleotides: TGTGCCAGCAGCGTAGTTGCTAGCGGGAGCACAGATACGCAGTATTTT.

V and J are TRBV5-1 and TRBJ2-3; TRBD2 agrees at 9 bases. This CDR3 comprises 17 residues. V gave up 0 bases and J gave up 0 bases; unmatched junction bases: 5. CDR1 and CDR2 (germline): SGHRS, YFSETQ. DNA for the CDR3: TGCGCCAGCAGCTTGGGTGCGAGCGGGGGGAGCACAGATACGCAGTATTTT. It encodes CASSLGASGGSTDTQYF.

This clone was recorded a few times. V gene TRBV7-9 combines with J gene TRBJ1-4; D remains unclear. Trimming cost V 5 bases and J 3 bases, with 7 bases left between them. The germline V gene encodes CDR1 SEHNR and CDR2 FQNEAQ (reference sequence). The CDR3 length is 13 residues. CDR3 amino acids: CASSRGSNEKLFF. CDR3 DNA sequence: TGTGCCAGCAGCCGGGGATCTAATGAAAAACTGTTTTTT.

V gene TRBV9 combines with J gene TRBJ1-2; D is ambiguous. The CDR3 loop spans 17 amino acids. CDR1 and CDR2 (germline): SGDLS, YYNGEE. V lost 3 bases and J lost 3, with 21 bases in between. CDR3 sequence reads: CASSAVGRDGGDYGYTF. In DNA, the CDR3 is TGTGCCAGCAGCGCCGTAGGGCGAGATGGTGGAGACTATGGCTACACCTTC.

The chain joins TRBV28 to TRBJ1-5; D perhaps matches TRBD1 (5 bases). The germline CDR1 and CDR2 sequences are MDHEN and SYDVKM. The CDR3 covers 17 residues. Trimming removed 7 bases from V and 1 base from J, with 20 bases in between. The CDR3 nucleotides read TGTGCCAGCACCGAGAATGGGGCTTCAGGGAGCAATCAGCCCCAGCATTTT. Protein sequence: CASTENGASGSNQPQHF.